The 14 T cell receptor beta chains presented below share a single source sample, sequenced in a study of OX40 agonist ivuxolimab in advanced cancers. Profiled with immunoSEQ multiplex PCR; TCRdb holds only in-frame clones, not every one. The profile shows approximately 77,000 clones, approximately 80% of them singletons. The source was CD4+ or CD8+ T cells sorted from blood, collected in a trial of the OX40 agonist ivuxolimab. Receptor source: an adult with an advanced solid tumor such as melanoma, head and neck, liver or kidney cancer.

The rearrangement uses TRBV7-2 and TRBJ1-5; D remains unclear. Trimming cost V 5 bases and J 6 bases, with 11 bases left between them. The CDR3 consists of 13 residues. Germline CDR1 and CDR2: SGHTA and FQGNSA. This CDR3 reads CASSRFEGQPQHF. The CDR3, as DNA: TGTGCCAGCAGCCGTTTTGAGGGTCAGCCCCAGCATTTT.

This clone was recorded once. The chain recombines TRBV9 with TRBJ2-1, with 8 bases matching TRBD2. Germline values: CDR1 SGDLS, CDR2 YYNGEE. After removal of 0 bases from V and 1 base from J, the junction contained 6 bases not matched to a gene. The CDR3 runs 17 residues. CDR3 loop: CASSVVGSGISYNEQFF. DNA of the CDR3: TGTGCCAGCAGCGTAGTGGGTAGCGGGATTTCCTACAATGAGCAGTTCTTC.

This rearrangement joins TRBV6-1 to TRBJ1-1, with 11 nucleotides matching TRBD1. The length of the CDR3 is 13 residues. Germline V CDR1 and CDR2: MNHNS, SASEGT. Germline trimming cut 4 bases from V and 11 bases from J; bases unmatched to any gene: 6. The DNA for the CDR3 is TGTGCCAGCAGTGCCAGGGGGACAGGGGGTGCTTTCTTT. Encoded protein: CASSARGTGGAFF.

The CDR3 reads CASSLWQGRETQYF. The CDR3, as DNA: TGCGCCAGCAGCTTGTGGCAGGGTCGGGAGACCCAGTACTTC. J is TRBJ2-5 and V is TRBV5-1, with D possibly TRBD1 on 5 matching bases. Germline-derived CDR1 and CDR2 are SGHRS and YFSETQ. This CDR3 is 14 amino acids long. Between the trimmed V and J ends, which lost 1 base and 5 bases, there was a span of 12 bases.

CDR3 protein: CASSRDSSYEQYF. CDR3 DNA: TGTGCCAGCAGTCGGGACAGCTCCTACGAGCAGTACTTC. V and J are TRBV7-2 and TRBJ2-7; 7 bases align to TRBD1. Germline CDR1 is SGHTA and CDR2 is FQGNSA. The CDR3 is made up of 13 amino acids. V shed 6 bases, J shed 0 bases, and the junction held 2 bases outside the gene matches.

The chain joins TRBV6-6 to TRBJ1-4; D call uncertain. Germline CDR1 MNHNY, CDR2 SVGAGI (reference sequence). CDR3 length equals 15 residues. V was pared by 2 bases and J by 3 bases, with 10 bases between. This CDR3 is CASSYGSGSNEKLFF. The CDR3 coding sequence is TGTGCCAGCAGTTACGGTTCGGGGTCTAATGAAAAACTGTTTTTT.

The V gene is TRBV7-9, the J gene TRBJ1-2; 9 positions match TRBD1. With V trimmed by 3 bases and J by 4 bases, 3 bases remained unmatched. CDR1 is SEHNR, CDR2 FQNEAQ, per germline (reference sequence). CDR3 size: 14 residues. The CDR3 coding sequence is TGTGCCAGCAGCTTGGGGACAGGGCCCTATGGCTACACCTTC. It is translated as CASSLGTGPYGYTF.

The chain carries TRBV18 and TRBJ2-7; 10 nucleotides line up with TRBD2. Germline V gene sequence: CDR1 KGHSH, CDR2 LQKENI. V was clipped by 0 bases and J by 1 base; unmatched bases: 0. The CDR3 covers 15 residues. The CDR3 protein is CASSPPTSGSYEQYF. The CDR3 DNA is TGTGCCAGCTCACCACCGACTAGCGGGTCCTACGAGCAGTACTTC.

This chain uses TRBV6-5 with TRBJ2-7, with D unresolved. Germline V gene sequence: CDR1 MNHEY, CDR2 SVGAGI. The CDR3 is 11 residues long. V was trimmed by 0 bases and J by 5 bases, leaving 2 bases between them. The CDR3 loop is CASSYSNEQYF. The CDR3 DNA is TGTGCCAGCAGTTACTCGAACGAGCAGTACTTC.

This sequence joins TRBV30 and TRBJ1-2; D is ambiguous. Germline V gene data show CDR1 as GTSNPN and CDR2 as SVGIG (reference sequence). The V gene lost 3 bases and the J gene lost 4 bases, with 15 bases spanning the gap. The CDR3 consists of 14 residues. CDR3 protein: CAWRTQLLSYGYTF. CDR3 coding DNA: TGTGCCTGGAGGACACAATTACTCTCCTATGGCTACACCTTC.

This clone came up a few times. The chain couples TRBV5-1 to TRBJ1-1; D remains unclear. Trimming removed 4 bases from V and 1 base from J, with 8 bases in between. Germline loops: CDR1 SGHRS, CDR2 YFSETQ. The CDR3 is 13 amino acids. CDR3 sequence reads: CASSRMENTEAFF. CDR3 nucleotide sequence: TGCGCCAGCAGCCGAATGGAGAACACTGAAGCTTTCTTT.

The chain recombines TRBV2 with TRBJ2-7, with D possibly being TRBD2 (6 bases). With 6 bases removed from V and 3 bases from J, the gap between germline ends came to 15 bases. The CDR3 is 14 residues long. CDR1 and CDR2 from the germline V gene are SNHLY and FYNNEI. The CDR3 coding sequence is TGTGCCAGCAGAGGCGGGGCGCGGTACTACGAGCAGTACTTC. This codes for CASRGGARYYEQYF. The variable domain in full, completed from reference TRBV2 and TRBJ2-7, reads EPEVTQTPSHQVTQMGQEVILRCVPISNHLYFYWYRQILGQKVEFLVSFYNNEISEKSEIFDDQFSVERPDGSNFTLKIRSTKLEDSAMYFCASRGGARYYEQYFGPGTRLTVT.

This clone was found a few times. This chain connects TRBV5-1 to TRBJ1-1; a possible D gene is TRBD1 (5 bases). The CDR3 length is 15 residues. V gave up 3 bases and J gave up 2 bases, with 14 bases separating them. The V gene's germline CDR1 is SGHRS and CDR2 YFSETQ. The CDR3, as DNA: TGCGCCAGCAGCTCTTACCTAACAGGTAACACTGAAGCTTTCTTT. Residues: CASSSYLTGNTEAFF.

This clone was counted a single time. The chain has TRBV19 and TRBJ1-6; D call uncertain. V was cut by 1 base and J by 12 bases, with 16 bases left in between. The CDR3 sequence is 15 residues long. CDR1 and CDR2 (germline): LNHDA, SQIVND (reference sequence). The CDR3 region has the DNA TGTGCCAGTAGTATAGTTCCAGGCCTAAGAGAACCCCTCCACTTT. Protein sequence: CASSIVPGLREPLHF.